This TCR beta chain emerged from a study of T-cell reconstitution after alpha-beta-depleted transplantation in children (dated by TCRdb to between 2015 and 2016). About the investigation overall: The study quantitatively tracked T-cell immune reconstitution after TCRalphabeta/CD19-depleted allogeneic hematopoietic cell transplantation in children using TCR repertoire profiling.

There are a few counts of this clonotype. Its antigen is currently not known. No clone much larger than this one lies a single base away; base qualities are absent. The library was obtained by PCR. Sequenced on an Illumina HiSeq 2500. To normalize quantification of the TCRbeta repertoire, the TCR libraries were built with molecular barcoding that relied on unique molecular identifiers. In TCRdb, the public reads were trimmed at Q25 with fastp and aligned with MiXCR, with productive beta chains retained. Identical CDR3 proteins give one entry, which carries the most common genes and DNA. The sample table contains 450,000 to 500,000 distinct CDR3 sequences; only one count was recorded for around 13% of them. The top ten clonotypes cover 5% to 6% of the sample. The CDR3 has 14 amino acids, counting the end cysteine and phenylalanine. The CDR3 DNA has 42 bases and is translated from base 1. For CDR1 and CDR2, the germline V gene (reference sequence) lists DFQATT and SNEGSKA. At the junction V is shortened by 6 bases and J by 2 bases; bases outside the gene matches: 9.

The material was PBMCs from the stem cell graft donor, obtained from the stem cell graft. The receptor chain draws on TRBV20-1 and TRBJ2-7; 8 middle bases align to TRBD2. The TCR comes from a human donor who donated a stem cell graft to a child with combined immunodeficiency. The sequenced DNA is TGCAGTGCGAACCGACTAGCGTACCCCTACGAGCAGTACTTC. It specifies CSANRLAYPYEQYF.